The 2 T cell receptor beta chains given below trace back to one sample, sequenced in a study of beta chain features in type 1 diabetes. Expressed TCRB transcripts were sequenced after all isolated RNA was converted to cDNA. Assay used: immunoSEQ multiplex PCR; TCRdb lists only in-frame clones, some missing. The sample has 250,000 to 350,000 clones; 12% to 15% are singletons. What was sequenced was central memory CD4+ T cells from blood. The receptors here all came from a man aged 30-40 years in good health.

This chain joins TRBV9 and TRBJ1-2; TRBD1 matches 7 bases. The germline gives CDR1 SGDLS, CDR2 YYNGEE. V trimming: 3 bases; J trimming: 7 bases; junction bases outside the gene matches: 18. This CDR3 has 17 amino acids. In DNA form, the CDR3 reads TGTGCCAGCAGCGGGACAGGTTCGAGATCTAACTATGGTGGCTACACCTTC. Protein product: CASSGTGSRSNYGGYTF.

This clone was seen ten or more times. This chain uses TRBV2 with TRBJ2-1, with 9 bases identical to TRBD2. Per germline, CDR1 SNHLY and CDR2 FYNNEI. The CDR3 contains 14 residues. J was trimmed by 6 bases and V by 4 bases; bases with no gene match: 4. CDR3 region: CASSGLAGSNEQFF. For the CDR3, the DNA is TGTGCCAGCAGTGGGCTAGCGGGGAGCAATGAGCAGTTCTTC.